Following are 2 T cell receptor beta chains from one sample sequenced in a study of T cell responses to AZD1222 COVID-19 vaccine. TCRdb keeps only in-frame clones here, not all; method: immunoSEQ multiplex PCR. The data hold roughly 97,000 clones, with around 91% observed a single time. This sample comprised peripheral blood, obtained on day 0 of AZD1222 vaccination. These TCRs come from an adult in good health.

This clone was counted between two and nine times. CDR3 sequence: CASRVEGGGTDTQYF. In DNA, the CDR3 is TGTGCCAGCAGGGTCGAAGGGGGGGGCACAGATACGCAGTATTTT. V gene TRBV2 combines with J gene TRBJ2-3, with TRBD2 as a possible D gene (7 bases). The CDR3 sequence is 15 residues long. Germline V gene sequence: CDR1 SNHLY, CDR2 FYNNEI. V was shortened by 6 bases and J by 1 base, with 14 bases between the two germline ends.

The V gene is TRBV5-1, the J gene TRBJ1-1; perhaps TRBD1 as D (5 bases). Germline V lookup: CDR1 SGHRS, CDR2 YFSETQ. The CDR3 has 15 amino acids. V was cut by 1 base and J by 2 bases, with 12 bases left in between. The CDR3 sequence is CASSLFSGGNTEAFF. The CDR3 DNA follows: TGCGCCAGCAGCTTGTTCTCTGGGGGTAACACTGAAGCTTTCTTT. The full variable domain, its missing parts supplied by reference TRBV5-1 and TRBJ1-1, is KAGVTQTPRYLIKTRGQQVTLSCSPISGHRSVSWYQQTPGQGLQFLFEYFSETQRNKGNFPGRFSGRQFSNSRSEMNVSTLELGDSALYLCASSLFSGGNTEAFFGQGTRLTVV.